This T cell receptor (beta chain) was retrieved from a study of T cell changes during pregnancy in multiple sclerosis. Profiling relied on immunoSEQ multiplex PCR, and the TCRdb table lists in-frame clones only, not all of them. The table has approximately 62,000 clones, roughly 93% seen once. This clone was counted a single time. Trimming took 9 bases from V and 3 from J, leaving 6 bases between them. Germline V gene data show CDR1 as SNHLY and CDR2 as FYNNEI. CDR3 length equals 11 residues. This sequence joins TRBV2 and TRBJ1-3; no clear D. This sequence originates from a female donor with multiple sclerosis, enrolled in a pregnancy study. The material sequenced was CD8+ T cells from peripheral blood mononuclear cells, taken in the second trimester of pregnancy. The DNA of the CDR3 is TGTGCCAGACACAGTGGAAACACCATATATTTT. Protein product: CARHSGNTIYF.